This T cell receptor beta chain originates from a study of CD4 T cells in relation to SARS-CoV-2 and coronaviruses. As for the study in general: After roughly eleven days of antigen culture, PBMC TCR beta CDR3s were sequenced. Crossreactive spike epitopes shared across donors were mapped to their HLA restriction.

CD4+ T cells from unexposed donors were obtained before the COVID-19 pandemic (2011-2018). After roughly 9 days of culture, CD4+ T cells were isolated. Unexposed-donor CD4+ T cells were probed with SARS-CoV-2 S/N and four cold-coronavirus spikes, cells permitting. General study findings and limits: This crossreactivity analysis covered spike protein alone, no other viral proteins.

The method was immunoSEQ multiplex PCR; TCRdb's version includes in-frame clones alone and lacks a portion of them. Altogether over 25,000 clones are present, more than 75% being singletons, with the ten largest covering roughly 15%. About this clone: Its specificity is unknown.

The specimen was CD4+ T cells from PBMCs, cultured in vitro. The receptor was derived from a human donor in good health.

CDR3 residues: CASSIPAGASTDTQYF. In DNA, the CDR3 is TGTGCCAGTAGTATCCCGGCAGGGGCTAGCACAGATACGCAGTATTTT. V is TRBV19 and J is TRBJ2-3; maybe TRBD1 (6 bases). Between the trimmed V and J ends, which lost 3 bases and 0 bases, there was a span of 13 bases. Germline CDR1 and CDR2: LNHDA and SQIVND (reference sequence). The CDR3 contains 16 residues.